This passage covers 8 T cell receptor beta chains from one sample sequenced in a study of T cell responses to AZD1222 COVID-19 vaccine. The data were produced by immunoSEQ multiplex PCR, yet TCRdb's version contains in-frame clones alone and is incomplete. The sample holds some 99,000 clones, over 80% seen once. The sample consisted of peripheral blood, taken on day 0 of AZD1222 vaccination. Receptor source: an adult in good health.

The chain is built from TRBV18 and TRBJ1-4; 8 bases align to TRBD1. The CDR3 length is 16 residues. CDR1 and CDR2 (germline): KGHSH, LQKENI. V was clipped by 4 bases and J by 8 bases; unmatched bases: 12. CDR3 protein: CASSLGSAGGFEKLFF. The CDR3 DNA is TGTGCCAGCTCACTAGGAAGTGCAGGGGGCTTCGAAAAACTGTTTTTT. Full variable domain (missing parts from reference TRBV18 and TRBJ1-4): NAGVMQNPRHLVRRRGQEARLRCSPMKGHSHVYWYRQLPEEGLKFMVYLQKENIIDESGMPKERFSAEFPKEGPSILRIQQVVRGDSAAYFCASSLGSAGGFEKLFFGSGTQLSVL.

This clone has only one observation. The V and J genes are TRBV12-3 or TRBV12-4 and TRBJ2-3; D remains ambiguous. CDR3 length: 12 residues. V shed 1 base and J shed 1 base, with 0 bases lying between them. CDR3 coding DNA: TGTGCCAGCAGTTTAGGCACAGATACGCAGTATTTT. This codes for CASSLGTDTQYF.

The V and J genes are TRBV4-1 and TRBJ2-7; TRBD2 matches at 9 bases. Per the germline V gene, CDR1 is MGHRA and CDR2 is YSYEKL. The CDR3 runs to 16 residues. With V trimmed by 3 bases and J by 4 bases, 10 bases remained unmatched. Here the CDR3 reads CASSQGVAGALYEQYF. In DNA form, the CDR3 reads TGCGCCAGCAGCCAGGGGGTAGCGGGAGCCTTATACGAGCAGTACTTC.

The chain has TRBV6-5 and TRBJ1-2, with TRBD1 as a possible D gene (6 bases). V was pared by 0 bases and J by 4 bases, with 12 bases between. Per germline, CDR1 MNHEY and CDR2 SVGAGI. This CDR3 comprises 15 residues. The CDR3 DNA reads TGTGCCAGCAGTTACTCGCGAGGACAGAGCTATGGCTACACCTTC. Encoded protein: CASSYSRGQSYGYTF.

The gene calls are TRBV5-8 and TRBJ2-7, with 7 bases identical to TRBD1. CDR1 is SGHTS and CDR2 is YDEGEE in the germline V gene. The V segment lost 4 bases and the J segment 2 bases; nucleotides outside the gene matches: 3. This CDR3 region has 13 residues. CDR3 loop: CASSRGQAYEQYF. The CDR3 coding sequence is TGTGCCAGCAGCCGAGGACAGGCCTACGAGCAGTACTTC.

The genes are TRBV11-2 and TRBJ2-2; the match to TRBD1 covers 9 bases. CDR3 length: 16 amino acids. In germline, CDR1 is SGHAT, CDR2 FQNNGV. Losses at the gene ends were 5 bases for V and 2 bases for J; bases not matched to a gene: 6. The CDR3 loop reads CASSPSTGGNTGELFF. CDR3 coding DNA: TGTGCCAGCAGCCCATCGACAGGGGGAAACACCGGGGAGCTGTTTTTT.

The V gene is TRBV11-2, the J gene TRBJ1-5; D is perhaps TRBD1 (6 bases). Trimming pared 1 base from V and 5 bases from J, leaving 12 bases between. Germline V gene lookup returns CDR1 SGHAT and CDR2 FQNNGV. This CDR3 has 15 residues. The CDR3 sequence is CASSLGGGPHQPQHF. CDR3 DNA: TGTGCCAGCAGCTTAGGAGGGGGTCCCCATCAGCCCCAGCATTTT.

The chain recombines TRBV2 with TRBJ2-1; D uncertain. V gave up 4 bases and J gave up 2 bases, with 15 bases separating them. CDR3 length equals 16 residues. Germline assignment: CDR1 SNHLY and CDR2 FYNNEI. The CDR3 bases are TGTGCCAGCAGTGGTGTAGTTGCGCTTACCTACAATGAGCAGTTCTTC. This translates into CASSGVVALTYNEQFF. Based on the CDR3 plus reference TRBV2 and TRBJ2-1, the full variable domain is EPEVTQTPSHQVTQMGQEVILRCVPISNHLYFYWYRQILGQKVEFLVSFYNNEISEKSEIFDDQFSVERPDGSNFTLKIRSTKLEDSAMYFCASSGVVALTYNEQFFGPGTRLTVL.